This T cell receptor beta chain was obtained from a study of blood T cell repertoires in COVID-19. CDR1 SGHTA and CDR2 FQGNSA come from the germline V gene. This CDR3 has 12 amino acids. V lost 5 bases to trimming and J lost 2 bases, with 5 bases between them. TCRdb's table, derived via immunoSEQ multiplex PCR, lists solely in-frame clones and lacks some. Of 250,000 or so clones in the sample, around 89% are singletons; the top ten hold 2% to 3%. The V call is TRBV7-2, the J call TRBJ2-3; unclear D gene. The sequence was obtained from a man aged 25-45 years with COVID-19, enrolled during active disease. The sample comprised peripheral blood. CDR3 loop: CASSANTDTQYF. CDR3 nucleotide sequence: TGTGCCAGCAGCGCTAACACAGATACGCAGTATTTT. The variable domain in full, completed from reference TRBV7-2 and TRBJ2-3, reads GAGVSQSPSNKVTEKGKDVELRCDPISGHTALYWYRQSLGQGLEFLIYFQGNSAPDKSGLPSDRFSAERTGGSVSTLTIQRTQQEDSAVYLCASSANTDTQYFGPGTRLTVL.